This T cell receptor beta chain was documented in a study of neoadjuvant anti-PD-1 for oral cavity cancer. Germline assignment: CDR1 SGHRS and CDR2 YFSETQ. With V trimmed by 0 bases and J by 5 bases, 6 bases remained unmatched. The CDR3 has 16 amino acids. The table came from immunoSEQ multiplex PCR; TCRdb's copy has only in-frame clones and leaves some out. Among just over 65,000 clones listed, approximately 84% were seen once. Time point reported: after neoadjuvant nivolumab, at surgical resection. This clonotype was sampled from a person between 40 and 80 years old with oral cavity squamous cell carcinoma. The genes are TRBV5-1 and TRBJ2-5, with 11 bases lining up with TRBD2. The material was PBMCs, obtained after nivolumab (anti-PD-1) treatment. The CDR3 region is CASSLGVLAGAETQYF. The CDR3 DNA sequence: TGCGCCAGCAGCTTGGGCGTACTAGCGGGAGCTGAGACCCAGTACTTC.